Below, one TCR beta chain is given with its context. V was pared by 4 bases and J by 4 bases, with 19 bases between. The length of the CDR3 is 16 residues. CDR1 and CDR2 (germline): SGHRS, YFSETQ. The data derive from a study of T cell changes during pregnancy in multiple sclerosis. Method: immunoSEQ multiplex PCR; TCRdb's copy keeps in-frame clones and lacks some. The table lists tens of thousands of clones, roughly nine tenths of them singletons, with 1.5% to 2% in the top ten. V gene TRBV5-1 combines with J gene TRBJ2-3, with a weak D call TRBD2 (7 bases). The clonotype comes from a female donor in good health, enrolled as a control in a pregnancy study. Sequenced here: peripheral blood, sampled in the first trimester of pregnancy. The CDR3 sequence is CASSARGGQVPDTQYF. CDR3 sequence (DNA): TGCGCCAGCAGCGCAAGGGGGGGTCAGGTCCCAGATACGCAGTATTTT.